This TCR beta chain emerged from a study of tumor-infiltrating lymphocytes in primary liver carcinoma (dated by TCRdb to the late 2010s). Context from the whole study: The five patients, three men and two women aged 30 to 69 years, had hepatocellular carcinoma (four) or combined HCC and intrahepatic cholangiocarcinoma (one). The tumors of the five patients were staged as T1-T3 N0M0, with maximum diameters ranging from about 4.2 to 10 cm. The 25 or so tumor region samples were profiled with Agilent mRNA microarrays so that TCRbeta repertoire diversity could be related to the local molecular phenotype. Samples yielded roughly 3.5 to 8 million productive TCRbeta reads; read depth did not differ significantly between tissue types. Technical replicate repertoires showed high reproducibility, with mean shared-clone rates roughly 0.89 and correlation coefficients above 0.98. Across five regions of each liver tumor, along with adjacent normal tissue and blood, the study brought together TCRbeta repertoire sequencing, expression microarrays and whole-exome sequencing. A total of around 35 specimens from 5 patients went through TCRbeta repertoire sequencing, namely 25 tumor regions, 5 adjacent noncancerous liver tissues and 5 peripheral blood samples.

Total RNA and DNA were co-extracted from around 18-30 mg of bulk tissue with the AllPrep DNA/RNA mini kit, without cell sorting. Between late 2015 and March 2016, 5 or 6 patients in China with histopathologically diagnosed primary liver carcinoma had their tumors surgically resected. Patients had chronic HBV infection and were treatment-naive at sampling. Each tumor was sampled at five spatially separated regions: the superior, inferior, left-lateral and right-lateral poles and the tumor centre. More than 75% viable tumor cells were found by histology in every tumor sample. Fresh tumor and adjacent tissue pieces were bisected, with one half stored in RNAlater at -80 degrees C and the other half sent for histology. The investigation overall reported the following: Comparison of CD4+ and CD8+ T cell repertoires was precluded by the use of bulk unsorted samples. Because only the TCR beta chain was sequenced and unpaired alpha chains were not captured, true repertoire diversity is likely underestimated. The study included only four to six patients, and the authors note findings should be validated in a larger study. The top 250 clones made up a significantly larger repertoire fraction in tumors than in blood (p = 0.039). Only about 8-24% of top clones were present in all five regions of a tumor, suggesting spatial heterogeneity of tumor-infiltrating T cells. Consistent with antigen-driven expansion, pairs of tumor regions showed higher repertoire overlap (mean approximately 35%) than either tumor-adjacent pairs (approximately 17%) or tumor-blood pairs (approximately 14%).

Starting from about 500 ng total RNA, TCRbeta-specific cDNA was produced by reverse transcription with a constant-region primer and ProtoScript II reverse transcriptase. The TCRbeta libraries were prepared through three rounds of nested multiplex PCR following a slightly modified ARM-PCR procedure. Each of the first two PCR rounds ran for approximately 10 cycles using multiplex TRBV1-TRBV30 forward primers together with a Cbeta reverse primer. Sample barcodes and Illumina adapters were added in a final 25-cycle PCR using Deep VentR polymerase. Amplicons of 200-500 bp were gel-purified with a QIAquick gel extraction kit before sequencing. An Illumina HiSeq 2500 was used to sequence the TCRbeta amplicons, generating 250-bp paired-end reads. The source study handled its data this way. To recover full CDR3 sequences, reads were quality-trimmed using Trimmomatic v0.33 and paired reads were then merged using FLASH v1.2.11. MiGEC v1.2.1b assigned V, D and J germline segments to the rearranged TCRbeta sequences. Clonotype statistics and Shannon-Wiener diversity indices were calculated with VDJtools v1.0.0. To cut down on sampling bias, every analysis after diversity analysis relied on just the 250 most abundant clonotypes from each sample. TCRdb handled the public reads itself, with Q25 trimming in fastp and clone calling in MiXCR, and kept productive beta chains. Every entry covers one CDR3 protein and lists the most common genes and DNA from its rows. The V and J calls shown here were made by TCRdb, not taken from the authors' results. A total of about 120,000 distinct CDR3 sequences appear in this sample, around two thirds of them only once. Clones ranked in the top ten supply approximately 10% of the sample.

As concerns this clonotype: Its cognate antigen has yet to be identified. One base away lies a much larger clone, so this may be a sequencing read error.

CDR1 is given as LGHNA and CDR2 as YNFKEQ, both from the germline V gene. Compared with germline, V lacks 3 bases and J lacks 6 bases; bases without a gene match: 7. Spanning cysteine to phenylalanine, the CDR3 consists of 15 amino acids. The sequence is cut down to CDR3 DNA, 45 bases in frame from base 1. The chain is assembled from TRBV4-2 and TRBJ2-1; 8 central bases correspond to TRBD2. This receptor was identified in a woman aged 55 to 70 with primary liver carcinoma and hepatitis B virus infection. Material: liver tumor tissue from sampling region 1. The cell subset or site label, read with the paper, signifies: tumor region T1, superior pole. The CDR3 reads CASSHEREGVNEQFF. The base sequence is TGTGCCAGCAGCCATGAACGGGAGGGGGTCAATGAGCAGTTCTTC.